The present entry profiles one T cell receptor (beta chain) with its context. What it recognizes is unknown. The sample is drawn from a study of cytomegalovirus exposure and HLA in healthy donors. Study-level information: In a later analysis, the roughly 110 validation repertoires were reported to have used the same platform as the roughly 730 first-cohort repertoires.

The assay was immunoSEQ multiplex PCR, and TCRdb's table has in-frame clones only and misses some. The sample yields fewer than 300,000 clones, more than 75% seen once. Per germline, CDR1 MNHEY and CDR2 SVGAGI. CDR3 length: 13 amino acids. Deletions cut 5 bases from V and 6 bases from J, with 13 bases between. The study, taken as a whole, reports: Confirmation in vitro established that a few CMV-associated chains were specific for CMV antigens. Listed as cytomegalovirus-associated were over 150 TCR beta chains.

The donors were members of the validation cohort comprising about 120 subjects, separate from the roughly 650-subject first cohort. The sample was PBMCs. This sequence was found in a woman aged 18-35 years in good health and CMV-seronegative. The chain recombines TRBV6-5 with TRBJ1-1; possible D gene TRBD1, 5 bases. In DNA, the CDR3 is TGTGCCAGCAGTCCAATCGCGGGGGCTGAAGCTTTCTTT. This translates into CASSPIAGAEAFF.